This TCR beta chain was recovered during a study of blood T cell repertoires in COVID-19. Study as a whole: The cDNA or gDNA used as material had been derived from T cells, B-cell-depleted T cells, or PBMCs.

Trimming shortened V by 3 bases and J by 2 bases, and 16 bases separated the two germline ends. The CDR3 is made up of 16 amino acids. In germline, CDR1 is SEHNR, CDR2 FQNEAQ (reference sequence). TCRdb keeps only in-frame clones here, not all; method: immunoSEQ multiplex PCR. The sample contains more than 45,000 clones, less than 95% of which appear only once. The sample consisted of peripheral blood. The J gene is TRBJ2-5, the V gene TRBV7-9; the D gene is possibly TRBD1 (7 bases). The sequence came from a human donor in a cohort sampled during active COVID-19. The CDR3 DNA reads as TGTGCCAGCAGCTTGGCGGGACAGTATCCACAAGAGACCCAGTACTTC. Protein sequence: CASSLAGQYPQETQYF.